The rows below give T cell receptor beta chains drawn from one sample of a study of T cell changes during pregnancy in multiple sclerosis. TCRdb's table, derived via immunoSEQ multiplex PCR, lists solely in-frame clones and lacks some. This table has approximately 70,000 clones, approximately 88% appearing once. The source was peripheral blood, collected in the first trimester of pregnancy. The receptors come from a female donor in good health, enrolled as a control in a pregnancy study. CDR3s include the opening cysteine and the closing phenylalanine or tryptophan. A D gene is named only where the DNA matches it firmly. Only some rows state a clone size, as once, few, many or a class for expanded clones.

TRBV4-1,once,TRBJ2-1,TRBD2,CASSQDIGGGSYNEQFF,TGCGCCAGCAGCCAAGATATCGGCGGGGGTTCCTACAATGAGCAGTTCTTC
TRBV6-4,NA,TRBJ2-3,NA,CASRRQTTTDTQYF,TGTGCCAGCAGGAGACAGACCACCACAGATACGCAGTATTTT
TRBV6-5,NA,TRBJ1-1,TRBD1,CASSYLQGDTEAFF,TGTGCCAGCAGTTACCTTCAGGGGGATACTGAAGCTTTCTTT
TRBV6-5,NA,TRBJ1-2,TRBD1,CASSYGQAYGYTF,TGTGCCAGCAGTTACGGACAGGCCTATGGCTACACCTTC
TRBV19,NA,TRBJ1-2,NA,CASRPTGVNGYTF,TGTGCCAGTAGACCGACAGGCGTCAATGGCTACACCTTC
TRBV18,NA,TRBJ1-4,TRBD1,CASSPRTGSNEKLFF,TGTGCCAGCTCACCTCGGACAGGGTCTAATGAAAAACTGTTTTTT
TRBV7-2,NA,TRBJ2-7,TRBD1,CASSLAGQQQYF,TGTGCCAGCAGCTTAGCGGGACAGCAGCAGTACTTC
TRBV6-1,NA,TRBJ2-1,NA,CASSAAGLNNEQFF,TGTGCCAGCAGTGCGGCGGGTCTCAACAATGAGCAGTTCTTC
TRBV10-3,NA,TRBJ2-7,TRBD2,CAISPTSGGLSYEQYF,TGTGCCATCAGCCCGACTAGCGGGGGCCTTTCGTACGAGCAGTACTTC
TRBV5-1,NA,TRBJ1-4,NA,CASRRAGAANEKLFF,TGCGCCAGCAGGCGGGCGGGGGCGGCAAATGAAAAACTGTTTTTT
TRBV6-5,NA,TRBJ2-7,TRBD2,CASRGGGSGRTRYF,TGTGCCAGCAGGGGAGGTGGTAGCGGGAGAACACGGTACTTC
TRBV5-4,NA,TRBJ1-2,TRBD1,CASSIDRGRGYTF,TGTGCCAGCAGCATCGACAGGGGGCGCGGCTACACCTTC
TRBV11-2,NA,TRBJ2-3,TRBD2,CASSPPQAGGGVSAQYF,TGTGCCAGCAGCCCCCCCCAAGCGGGAGGTGGCGTGTCTGCGCAGTATTTT
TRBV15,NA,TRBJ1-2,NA,CATSIGGSVYGYTF,TGTGCCACCAGTATCGGGGGATCAGTGTATGGCTACACCTTC
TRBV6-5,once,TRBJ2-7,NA,CASSSLRRGVYEQYF,TGTGCCAGCAGCTCTCTAAGACGCGGGGTCTACGAGCAGTACTTC
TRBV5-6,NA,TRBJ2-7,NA,CASSLGADSYEQYF,TGTGCCAGCAGCTTGGGGGCCGATTCCTACGAGCAGTACTTC
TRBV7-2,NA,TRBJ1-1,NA,CASSLFLEAFF,TGTGCCAGCAGCTTATTCCTTGAAGCTTTCTTT
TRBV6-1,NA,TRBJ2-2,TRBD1,CASRQGPDTGELFF,TGTGCCAGCAGACAGGGGCCGGACACCGGGGAGCTGTTTTTT
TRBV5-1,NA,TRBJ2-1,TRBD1,CASSWRWDRETYNEQFF,TGCGCCAGCAGCTGGAGGTGGGACAGGGAGACCTACAATGAGCAGTTCTTC
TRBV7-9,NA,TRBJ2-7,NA,CASSFPRDTYEQYF,TGTGCCAGCAGCTTCCCCCGGGACACCTACGAGCAGTACTTC
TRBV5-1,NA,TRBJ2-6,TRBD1,CASSPTTGINANVLTF,TGCGCCAGCAGCCCAACGACAGGGATCAATGCCAACGTCCTGACTTTC
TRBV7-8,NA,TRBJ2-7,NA,CASSSTRGTYEQYF,TGTGCCAGCAGCTCGACCAGGGGTACCTACGAGCAGTACTTC
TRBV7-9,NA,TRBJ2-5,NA,CASSFAAQPQETQYF,TGTGCCAGCAGCTTCGCGGCCCAACCCCAAGAGACCCAGTACTTC
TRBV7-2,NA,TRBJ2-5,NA,CASSGGATTLQETQYF,TGTGCCAGCAGTGGGGGGGCTACAACGCTACAAGAGACCCAGTACTTC
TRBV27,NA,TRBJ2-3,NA,CASSPAGTGADTQYF,TGTGCCAGCAGTCCTGCCGGGACGGGGGCAGATACGCAGTATTTT
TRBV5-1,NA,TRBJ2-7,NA,CASSSGGPSFEQYF,TGCGCCAGCAGTTCCGGGGGGCCGTCCTTCGAGCAGTACTTC
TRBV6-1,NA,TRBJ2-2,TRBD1,CASSRQGSGELFF,TGTGCCAGCAGTCGACAGGGGTCCGGGGAGCTGTTTTTT
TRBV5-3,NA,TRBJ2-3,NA,CASSLVGSVTDTQYF,TGTGCCAGCAGCTTGGTCGGTAGCGTGACAGATACGCAGTATTTT
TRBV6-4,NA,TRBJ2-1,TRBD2,CASSRTSEAHNEQFF,TGTGCCAGCAGCCGGACTAGCGAAGCCCACAATGAGCAGTTCTTC
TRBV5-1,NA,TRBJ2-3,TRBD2,CASSTQSSGGTTDTQYF,TGCGCCAGCAGCACGCAATCTAGCGGGGGGACCACAGATACGCAGTATTTT
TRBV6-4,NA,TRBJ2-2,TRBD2,CATSRAGGVNTGELFF,TGTGCCACCTCGAGAGCGGGGGGCGTGAACACCGGGGAGCTGTTTTTT
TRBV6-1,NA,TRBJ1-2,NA,CASNPIQSVGYTF,TGTGCCAGCAATCCCATCCAATCGGTGGGCTACACCTTC
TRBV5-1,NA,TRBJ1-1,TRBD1,CASSLGGQDVAFF,TGCGCCAGCAGCTTGGGCGGACAGGACGTAGCTTTCTTT
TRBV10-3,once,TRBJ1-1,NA,CAISLVGQEAFF,TGTGCCATCAGCCTAGTAGGACAGGAAGCTTTCTTT
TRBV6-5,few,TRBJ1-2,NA,CASSYSRRGGYTF,TGTGCCAGCAGTTACTCACGGCGGGGAGGCTACACCTTC
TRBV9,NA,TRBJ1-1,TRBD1,CASSATGGWTEAFF,TGTGCCAGCAGCGCGACAGGGGGCTGGACTGAAGCTTTCTTT
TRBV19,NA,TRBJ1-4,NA,CASSTREGTNEKLFF,TGTGCCAGTAGTACACGGGAAGGAACTAATGAAAAACTGTTTTTT
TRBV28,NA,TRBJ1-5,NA,CASNLGASNQPQHF,TGTGCCAGCAACTTAGGGGCTAGCAATCAGCCCCAGCATTTT
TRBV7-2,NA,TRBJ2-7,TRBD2,CASSETSGGGPYEQYF,TGTGCCAGCAGCGAGACTAGCGGGGGGGGACCCTACGAGCAGTACTTC
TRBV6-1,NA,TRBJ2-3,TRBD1,CASSGGTGGTDTQYF,TGTGCCAGCAGTGGCGGGACAGGGGGCACAGATACGCAGTATTTT
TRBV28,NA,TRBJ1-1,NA,CASSFPAGGRGGTEAFF,TGTGCCAGCAGTTTTCCCGCGGGGGGTCGAGGGGGCACTGAAGCTTTCTTT
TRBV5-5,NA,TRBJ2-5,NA,CASNQLGGSVSETQYF,TGTGCCAGCAACCAACTTGGGGGCAGTGTTTCAGAGACCCAGTACTTC
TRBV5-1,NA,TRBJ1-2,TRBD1,CASSIGTAWDYGYTF,TGCGCCAGCAGCATCGGGACAGCTTGGGACTATGGCTACACCTTC
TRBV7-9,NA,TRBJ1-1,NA,CASSRLEGSGTEAFF,TGTGCCAGCAGCCGTCTGGAGGGATCGGGCACTGAAGCTTTCTTT
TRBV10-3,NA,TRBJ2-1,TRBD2,CATTGLAGGLEQFF,TGTGCCACCACGGGACTAGCGGGGGGGCTTGAGCAGTTCTTC